This T cell receptor (beta chain) was identified during a study of T cells in Graves' hyperthyroidism and ophthalmopathy. Study-wide results and caveats: Separating ophthalmopathy from stable hyperthyroidism was achieved by a 13 V-J model. In the blood, most expanded thyroid clonotypes above 0.001 appeared as well.

Any patient presenting with uncontrolled infection, other autoimmune disease, pregnancy or lactation was left out. This clonotype has a count of ten or more. Its target is not known. RNA transcripts provided the source from which TCR beta CDR3 regions were amplified. First-round RT-PCR of the TCR CDR3 relied on the HTBI primer set. TCRdb re-called the multiplex PCR reads through MiXCR, storing one row per CDR3 protein. The data hold about half a million distinct CDR3 sequences, with roughly 16% observed a single time. With 2 bases removed from V and 7 bases from J, the gap between germline ends came to 9 bases. This CDR3 has 13 amino acids. Per the germline V gene, CDR1 is SGHTA and CDR2 is FQGTGA.

The V call is TRBV7-3, the J call TRBJ2-1; D gene uncertain. Material: blood. The source is a young woman with Graves' ophthalmopathy. CDR3 nucleotide sequence: TGTGCCAGCAGCTTAGGGCACATGAATGAGCAGTTCTTC. As protein: CASSLGHMNEQFF.